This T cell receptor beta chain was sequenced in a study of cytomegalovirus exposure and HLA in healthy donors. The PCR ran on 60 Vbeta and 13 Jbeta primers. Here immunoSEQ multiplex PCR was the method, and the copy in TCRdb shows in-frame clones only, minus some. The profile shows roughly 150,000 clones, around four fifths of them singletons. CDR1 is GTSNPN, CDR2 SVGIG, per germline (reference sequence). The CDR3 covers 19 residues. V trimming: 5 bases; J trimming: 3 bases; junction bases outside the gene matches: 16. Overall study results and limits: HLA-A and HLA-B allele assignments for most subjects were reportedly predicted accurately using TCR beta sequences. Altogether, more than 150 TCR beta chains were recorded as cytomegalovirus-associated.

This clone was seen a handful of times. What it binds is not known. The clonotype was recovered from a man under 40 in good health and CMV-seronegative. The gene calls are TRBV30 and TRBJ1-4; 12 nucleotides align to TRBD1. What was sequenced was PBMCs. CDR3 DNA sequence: TGTGCCTGGTCAACTGTCCGGGACAGGGGGCGTCAGGCTAATGAAAAACTGTTTTTT. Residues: CAWSTVRDRGRQANEKLFF. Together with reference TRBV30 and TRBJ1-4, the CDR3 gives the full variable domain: SQTIHQWPATLVQPVGSPLSLECTVEGTSNPNLYWYRQAAGRGLQLLFYSVGIGQISSEVPQNLSASRPQDRQFILSSKKLLLSDSGFYLCAWSTVRDRGRQANEKLFFGSGTQLSVL.